The next 7 T cell receptor beta chains were all read from a single sample in a study of blood T cell repertoires in COVID-19. The protocol was immunoSEQ multiplex PCR, while the TCRdb copy is restricted to in-frame clones and leaves out a portion. The profile shows 160,000 or so clones, approximately 88% of them singletons. Sequenced material: peripheral blood. The source of these receptors is a woman aged 55-70 years who had recovered from COVID-19.

This clone was seen just once. J is TRBJ2-7 and V is TRBV29-1, with D maybe TRBD2 (5 bases). The CDR3 is made up of 15 amino acids. V lost 0 bases to trimming and J lost 0 bases, with 12 bases between them. Germline assignment: CDR1 SQVTM and CDR2 ANQGSEA. CDR3 in DNA: TGCAGCGTTGAAGAGGACTCCCAGAGCTCCTACGAGCAGTACTTC. Translating gives CSVEEDSQSSYEQYF.

The chain recombines TRBV15 with TRBJ2-1; 12 nucleotides agree with TRBD1. J gave up 5 bases and V 3 bases, and 5 bases lay outside the gene matches. The CDR3 covers 16 residues. Germline assignment: CDR1 LNHNV and CDR2 YYDKDF (reference sequence). CDR3 residues: CATSRGQGARNNEQFF. In DNA form, the CDR3 reads TGTGCCACCAGCAGGGGACAGGGGGCGCGGAACAATGAGCAGTTCTTC.

This chain links TRBV28 with TRBJ1-5; D is perhaps TRBD1 (6 bases). Germline CDR1 and CDR2: MDHEN and SYDVKM. The V gene lost 4 bases and the J gene lost 4 bases, with 17 bases spanning the gap. CDR3 size: 16 residues. In DNA form, the CDR3 reads TGTGCCAGCAGTTCTCTCGCCGGGACAAGAAATCAGCCCCAGCATTTT. Residues: CASSSLAGTRNQPQHF.

This clone was detected only once. The J gene is TRBJ1-1, the V gene TRBV19; tentative D call: TRBD1 (5 bases). CDR3 size: 14 residues. V was cut by 5 bases and J by 3 bases, with 13 bases left in between. Per germline, CDR1 LNHDA and CDR2 SQIVND (reference sequence). CDR3 DNA sequence: TGTGCCAGTAGTTCCCTCAGGGATTACACTGAAGCTTTCTTT. The encoded protein is CASSSLRDYTEAFF.

The CDR3 DNA follows: TGTGCCAGCAGCTTAGACCGGACAGGGGGCCTAGAAAAACTGTTTTTT. It encodes CASSLDRTGGLEKLFF. This chain links TRBV11-2 with TRBJ1-4; 11 nucleotides agree with TRBD1. After removal of 0 bases from V and 8 bases from J, the junction contained 5 bases not matched to a gene. The CDR3 has 16 residues. Germline assignment: CDR1 SGHAT and CDR2 FQNNGV.

The chain recombines TRBV18 with TRBJ2-5, with TRBD2 as a possible D gene (7 bases). CDR1 is KGHSH and CDR2 is LQKENI in the germline V gene. The CDR3 is 14 amino acids. Trimming removed 1 base at V and 5 bases at J, with 11 bases between. CDR3 nucleotide sequence: TGTGCCAGCTCACCACGGGGGGGCAAGGAGACCCAGTACTTC. Translation gives CASSPRGGKETQYF.

A note on this clone: The sample contains more than one DNA sequence encoding this CDR3. The rearrangement joins TRBV7-2 to TRBJ2-7; D may be TRBD2 (5 bases). The germline CDR1 and CDR2 sequences are SGHTA and FQGNSA. The CDR3 length is 15 residues. Trimming took 5 bases from V and 3 from J, leaving 17 bases between them. CDR3 residues: CASSPSEFRDYEQYF. The CDR3 DNA follows: TGTGCCAGCAGCCCCTCCGAATTCCGGGACTACGAGCAGTACTTC. The full variable domain, rest sourced from reference TRBV7-2 and TRBJ2-7, is GAGVSQSPSNKVTEKGKDVELRCDPISGHTALYWYRQSLGQGLEFLIYFQGNSAPDKSGLPSDRFSAERTGGSVSTLTIQRTQQEDSAVYLCASSPSEFRDYEQYFGPGTRLTVT.